This T cell receptor (beta chain) is from a study of spatial heterogeneity in lung cancer. In this sample, this clonotype turned up many times. The CDR3 extends over 15 amino acids. Trimming pared 0 bases from V and 1 base from J, leaving 6 bases between. CDR1 and CDR2 from the germline V gene are LGHNA and YNFKEQ. Time point denoted: blood at routine non-recurrence follow-up after resection. MiXCR, applied by TCRdb to the 5' RACE reads, yields one record per CDR3 protein. The sample lists tens of thousands of distinct CDR3 sequences; roughly 7.8% were seen once. This clonotype was sampled from a male donor with early-stage non-small cell lung cancer. The chain couples TRBV4-2 to TRBJ1-4; D remains unclear. The sample in question was PBMCs, obtained at follow-up. Here the CDR3 DNA reads TGTGCCAGCAGCCAAGAACGGGTAACTAATGAAAAACTGTTTTTT. It yields the protein CASSQERVTNEKLFF.